These 24 T cell receptor beta chains share one sample of origin, sequenced in a study of Graves' ophthalmopathy and Graves' hyperthyroidism. TCR beta CDR3 amplification used RNA transcripts. HTBI primers were employed in first-round RT-PCR, then a second-round multiplex PCR followed. TCRdb reprocessed the multiplex PCR reads with MiXCR, giving one entry per CDR3 protein. The sample lists about 200,000 distinct CDR3 sequences, under 30% occurring once. Source material: peripheral blood. These receptors were obtained from a man in his fifties with Graves' ophthalmopathy.

The V call is TRBV12-3 or TRBV12-4, the J call TRBJ2-7; TRBD1 or TRBD2 may be the D gene (5 bases each). The V end lost 6 bases, the J end lost 3 bases, and 18 bases lay between the germline ends. The CDR3 length is 15 residues. CDR3 coding DNA: TGTGCCAGCAGCTCCGGGACCCCGGCCCGCTACGAGCAGTACTTC. Amino acid sequence: CASSSGTPARYEQYF.

There are many counts of this clonotype. The rearrangement uses TRBV7-2 and TRBJ2-2; a weak D match, TRBD1 (6 bases). V lost 5 bases and J lost 3, with 16 bases in between. This CDR3 has 16 residues. Germline V gene data show CDR1 as SGHTA and CDR2 as FQGNSA. CDR3 sequence: CASSRFGQIDTGELFF. CDR3 coding DNA: TGTGCCAGCAGCCGATTCGGACAGATAGACACCGGGGAGCTGTTTTTT.

This clonotype appeared many times. The chain carries TRBV6-5 and TRBJ2-7; no reliable D call. The ends were cut back, 1 base at V and 0 bases at J, with 7 bases in the middle. The CDR3 loop spans 14 amino acids. Germline CDR1 MNHEY, CDR2 SVGAGI. The CDR3 sequence is CASSYYRSSYEQYF. As DNA, the CDR3 is TGTGCCAGCAGTTACTACCGGAGCTCCTACGAGCAGTACTTC.

The chain recombines TRBV12-5 with TRBJ2-7, with TRBD2 matching over 14 bases. This CDR3 comprises 16 residues. Germline CDR1 LGHNT, CDR2 FRNRAP. The junction had 5 bases not matched to a gene; V was cut back by 1 base and J by 6 bases. CDR3 sequence reads: CASGLGTSGRIREQYF. The CDR3 nucleotides are TGTGCTAGTGGTTTGGGGACTAGCGGGAGGATCCGCGAGCAGTACTTC.

This chain connects TRBV28 to TRBJ2-5; D may be TRBD2 (6 bases). The J call could be wrong; TRBJ2-7 is a better fit for the DNA end. CDR3 size: 16 residues. Germline values: CDR1 MDHEN, CDR2 SYDVKM. The CDR3 DNA sequence: TGTGCCAGCAGTCCACAACTACTCGGGAGCTCCTACGAGCAGTACTTC. Translated: CASSPQLLGSSYEQYF.

This clonotype has a count of ten or more. The chain uses TRBV19 and TRBJ2-7; 10 positions agree with TRBD1. J was trimmed by 6 bases and V by 3 bases; bases with no gene match: 8. Germline V gene sequence: CDR1 LNHDA, CDR2 SQIVND (reference sequence). The CDR3 is 15 amino acids. CDR3 nucleotides: TGTGCCAGTAGTATTACCGGGACAGGGGTCCTCGAGCAGTACTTC. Translated: CASSITGTGVLEQYF.

Ten or more counts support this clonotype. The gene calls are TRBV4-1 and TRBJ1-1, with 9 bases identical to TRBD1. V shed 4 bases and J 3 bases; nucleotides not matched to a gene: 9. Per germline, CDR1 MGHRA and CDR2 YSYEKL. The CDR3 totals 16 residues. This CDR3 is CASSPRTGESYTEAFF. CDR3 in DNA: TGCGCCAGCAGCCCACGGACAGGGGAATCGTACACTGAAGCTTTCTTT.

This clonotype was detected many times. The J gene is TRBJ2-2, the V gene TRBV11-2; 7 bases are a match to TRBD2. With 8 bases clipped from V and 0 bases from J, the junction kept 9 bases outside the gene matches. Germline CDR1 is SGHAT and CDR2 is FQNNGV. This CDR3 contains 16 residues. The CDR3 loop is CASRPTSGANTGELFF. The CDR3 region has the DNA TGTGCCAGCCGTCCGACAAGCGGGGCGAACACCGGGGAGCTGTTTTTT.

This clonotype was counted at least ten times. The chain couples TRBV28 to TRBJ2-7, with 8 bases that match TRBD1. Germline V gene sequence: CDR1 MDHEN, CDR2 SYDVKM. This CDR3 contains 14 residues. J gave up 6 bases and V 2 bases, and 6 bases lay outside the gene matches. As DNA, the CDR3 is TGTGCCAGCAGTTTAGCAGACAGGGGTTTCGAGCAGTACTTC. Translation gives CASSLADRGFEQYF.

This clonotype came up many times. The chain combines TRBV19 with TRBJ2-2, with D unclear. Germline values: CDR1 LNHDA, CDR2 SQIVND (reference sequence). With 7 bases removed from V and 0 bases from J, the gap between germline ends came to 18 bases. The CDR3 runs 17 residues. CDR3 DNA sequence: TGTGCCAGTAACTACTGGCCCGGACGGACGAACACCGGGGAGCTGTTTTTT. It specifies CASNYWPGRTNTGELFF.

This clonotype was observed at least ten times. The chain employs TRBV5-5 and TRBJ2-7; the D gene is possibly TRBD2 (6 bases). Trimming took 4 bases from V and 5 from J, leaving 16 bases between them. Germline CDR1 and CDR2: SGHKS and YYEKEE (reference sequence). The CDR3 is 14 residues long. In DNA, the CDR3 is TGTGCCAGCAGCCCCGGGACCCCGGGGGACGAGCAGTACTTC. Protein sequence: CASSPGTPGDEQYF.

This clonotype was seen at least ten times. The CDR3 loop is CASSSHLRVNTGELFF. CDR3 in DNA: TGTGCCAGCAGCTCCCACCTGAGAGTGAACACCGGGGAGCTGTTTTTT. The rearrangement uses TRBV11-2 and TRBJ2-2; D unclear. Trimming shortened V by 4 bases and J by 1 base, and 13 bases separated the two germline ends. CDR3 length: 16 amino acids. CDR1 is SGHAT and CDR2 is FQNNGV in the germline V gene.

This clonotype has at least ten counts. Here the CDR3 reads CSVEEGDRGSYEQYF. Written as DNA, the CDR3 is TGCAGCGTTGAAGAGGGGGACAGGGGGTCCTACGAGCAGTACTTC. The gene calls are TRBV29-1 and TRBJ2-7, with 11 bases lining up with TRBD1. CDR1 and CDR2 from the germline V gene are SQVTM and ANQGSEA. The CDR3 is made up of 15 amino acids. The J segment lost 1 base and the V segment lost 0 bases, leaving 2 bases of the junction unmatched.

The sample holds a few counts of this clonotype. The chain uses TRBV19 and TRBJ1-1, with D possibly matching TRBD1 (6 bases). Germline assignment: CDR1 LNHDA and CDR2 SQIVND (reference sequence). V dropped 3 bases and J dropped 4 bases, with 15 bases sitting between them. This CDR3 contains 15 residues. The CDR3 sequence: CASSIDGGEGTEAFF. CDR3 in DNA: TGTGCCAGTAGTATTGACGGGGGCGAAGGCACTGAAGCTTTCTTT.

This clonotype was recorded at least ten times. The CDR3 region has the DNA TGTGCCAGCACCCCGACAGACTCTGGGGCCAACGTCCTGACTTTC. Protein: CASTPTDSGANVLTF. The genes are TRBV12-3 or TRBV12-4 and TRBJ2-6; D perhaps matches TRBD1 (5 bases). This CDR3 spans 15 amino acids. Deletions cut 7 bases from V and 0 bases from J, with 10 bases between.

In its sample, this clonotype was seen many times. The chain links TRBV28 to TRBJ1-2; possibly TRBD1 for D (5 bases). CDR1 and CDR2 (germline): MDHEN, SYDVKM. Trimming took 2 bases from V and 2 from J, leaving 15 bases between them. The CDR3 consists of 16 residues. CDR3 bases: TGTGCCAGCAGTTTAACCCCTCCGACAGCCAACTATGGCTACACCTTC. Its translation: CASSLTPPTANYGYTF.

The chain employs TRBV6-5 and TRBJ2-7; D gene unclear. Germline CDR1 reads MNHEY; CDR2 reads SVGAGI. This CDR3 comprises 14 residues. Trimming took off 2 bases at V and 5 bases at J, with 13 bases between the two ends. CDR3 in DNA: TGTGCCAGCAGTTACCTTCGAACGAGGCACGAGCAGTACTTC. Translation gives CASSYLRTRHEQYF.

This clonotype was seen many times. V gene TRBV11-1 combines with J gene TRBJ1-1; 12 nucleotides agree with TRBD1. Germline CDR1 reads SGHAT; CDR2 reads FQDESV (reference sequence). J gave up 1 base and V 6 bases, and 9 bases lay outside the gene matches. The CDR3 has 17 amino acids. CDR3 residues: CASRTGTGGAGNTEAFF. The CDR3 DNA sequence: TGTGCCAGCAGGACAGGGACAGGGGGCGCCGGGAACACTGAAGCTTTCTTT.

This sequence joins TRBV12-3 or TRBV12-4 and TRBJ2-7; TRBD1 agrees at 8 bases. J lost 5 bases, V lost 6 bases, and 9 bases had no gene match. The CDR3 extends over 14 amino acids. For the CDR3, the DNA is TGTGCCAGCAGCCCCCGGACAGGGAGCGACGAGCAGTACTTC. Protein sequence: CASSPRTGSDEQYF.

This clonotype was seen repeatedly, ten times or more. The V call is TRBV6-1, the J call TRBJ2-7; D is ambiguous. The CDR3 loop spans 12 amino acids. The germline V gene encodes CDR1 MNHNS and CDR2 SASEGT. V lost 6 bases and J 3 bases, leaving 9 bases between the germline ends. The DNA for the CDR3 is TGTGCCAGCAGCGACTGGAACTACGAGCAGTACTTC. Encoded protein: CASSDWNYEQYF.

This clonotype was picked up many times. This chain connects TRBV27 to TRBJ2-7, with 8 bases lining up with TRBD2. V gave up 2 bases and J gave up 3 bases; unmatched junction bases: 6. This CDR3 region has 15 residues. The germline V gene has CDR1 MNHEY and CDR2 SMNVEV (reference sequence). As DNA, the CDR3 is TGTGCCAGCAGTTTACGGCTAGCGGGTATCTACGAGCAGTACTTC. As protein: CASSLRLAGIYEQYF.

This clonotype showed up many times. The chain couples TRBV2 to TRBJ2-6; D gene ambiguous. Germline CDR1 SNHLY, CDR2 FYNNEI. The CDR3 spans 18 residues. Trimming took off 2 bases at V and 0 bases at J, with 14 bases between the two ends. The CDR3 DNA is TGTGCCAGCAGTGAACGGGCAACCCTAATCTCTGGGGCCAACGTCCTGACTTTC. Translating gives CASSERATLISGANVLTF.

The chain links TRBV12-3 or TRBV12-4 to TRBJ1-2; D ambiguous. Trimming shortened V by 0 bases and J by 7 bases, and 12 bases separated the two germline ends. The CDR3 has 14 residues. In DNA, the CDR3 is TGTGCCAGCAGTTTAGCGCGGGAGTATAGTGGCTACACCTTC. Protein product: CASSLAREYSGYTF.

This clonotype occurred many times. This chain's CDR3 is CASGIPQGATYEQYF. In DNA form, the CDR3 reads TGTGCTAGTGGAATCCCACAGGGGGCGACCTACGAGCAGTACTTC. This chain links TRBV12-5 with TRBJ2-7; 9 bases line up with TRBD1. The length of the CDR3 is 15 residues. V lost 6 bases, J lost 2 bases, and 8 bases stayed unmatched. From germline, CDR1 is LGHNT and CDR2 FRNRAP.